This note documents a single T cell receptor beta chain sequence. This entry comes from a study of blood T cell repertoires in COVID-19. Study-wide background: COVID-19 samples, acute and convalescent, were from the United States, Italy and Spain. PBMCs, B-cell-depleted T cells, or T cells provided the cDNA or gDNA that made up the material.

This CDR3 comprises 13 residues. The germline V gene encodes CDR1 LNHDA and CDR2 SQIVND (reference sequence). V lost 7 bases to trimming and J lost 2 bases, with 11 bases between them. Original analysis: Scientists estimated how many nucleated cells there were by amplifying reference gene primers. Measured with immunoSEQ multiplex PCR; TCRdb has only the in-frame clones, and not every one. Clone size and V and J calls were adopted from that table, with D and trimming inferred from the DNA. Here the sample spans 290,000 or so clones, 75% to 90% being singletons. V gene TRBV19 combines with J gene TRBJ1-2, with D hard to call. The sequence was collected from a man in his late teens or twenties with active or convalescent COVID-19. What was sequenced was peripheral blood. CDR3 sequence: CASNDQSNYGYTF. As DNA, the CDR3 is TGTGCCAGTAACGATCAAAGCAACTATGGCTACACCTTC.